This T cell receptor beta chain was found in a study of early T cells in non-severe SARS-CoV-2 infection. From germline, CDR1 is MDHEN and CDR2 SYDVKM. The V and J ends lost 10 bases and 1 base, in that order; junction bases with no gene match: 13. This CDR3 spans 16 amino acids. One entry per CDR3 protein, called by TCRdb with MiXCR from the 5' RACE reads. The sample contains 80,000 to 95,000 distinct CDR3 sequences, roughly 15% of which appear only once. The receptor's source is an adult who was a healthcare worker with PCR-confirmed SARS-CoV-2 infection or an uninfected control (not recorded which). Sequences were obtained from whole blood. The rearrangement links TRBV28 to TRBJ2-5; 9 bases line up with TRBD2. The CDR3 DNA follows: TGTGCCATCAAAAGCCCAGCGGGGGGCTCCCAAGAGACCCAGTACTTC. Residues: CAIKSPAGGSQETQYF. The entire variable domain, with the rest obtained from reference TRBV28 and TRBJ2-5, is as follows: DVKVTQSSRYLVKRTGEKVFLECVQDMDHENMFWYRQDPGLGLRLIYFSYDVKMKEKGDIPEGYSVSREKKERFSLILESASTNQTSMYLCAIKSPAGGSQETQYFGPGTRLLVL.